Given below is one T cell receptor beta chain in context. What it binds is unknown. This entry belongs to a study of response to subunit inactivated influenza vaccine. TCRdb re-called the RT-PCR reads with MiXCR, one entry per CDR3 protein. The sample records 430,000 or so distinct CDR3 sequences, about 10% being singletons. The ends were cut back, 0 bases at V and 10 bases at J, with 15 bases in the middle. Germline-derived CDR1 and CDR2 are DFQATT and SNEGSKA (reference sequence). This CDR3 region has 13 residues. Regarding the study as a whole: Seasonal influenza vaccination, on each occasion, was suggested by the authors to recruit few new T cells.

The receptor's source is a man in his fifties or sixties who received an inactivated influenza vaccine. Specimen: PBMCs from blood, collected roughly 45 days after vaccination. The gene calls are TRBV20-1 and TRBJ1-2, with a tentative D call TRBD1 (6 bases). CDR3 DNA sequence: TGCAGTGCTAGAGATACTAGAACAGGGTCCTACACCTTC. Its translation: CSARDTRTGSYTF.